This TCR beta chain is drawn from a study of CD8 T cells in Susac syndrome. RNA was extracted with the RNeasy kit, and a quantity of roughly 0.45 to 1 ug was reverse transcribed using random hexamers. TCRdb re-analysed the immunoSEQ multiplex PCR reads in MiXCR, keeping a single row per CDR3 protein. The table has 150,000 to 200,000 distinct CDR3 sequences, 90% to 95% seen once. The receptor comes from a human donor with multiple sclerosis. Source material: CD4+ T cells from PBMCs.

The CDR3 sequence: CSIQTSSYEQYF. In nucleotides, the CDR3 is TGCAGCATCCAGACAAGCTCCTACGAGCAGTACTTC. The chain is built from TRBV29-1 and TRBJ2-7; D unclear. V was pared by 8 bases and J by 0 bases, with 11 bases between. In germline, CDR1 is SQVTM, CDR2 ANQGSEA. The CDR3 has 12 amino acids.